Listed here are 9 T cell receptor beta chains from one sample, sequenced in a study of T cell responses to AZD1222 COVID-19 vaccine. Clones were read by immunoSEQ multiplex PCR, and TCRdb kept only the in-frame ones, dropping some. Of around 120,000 clones in the sample, roughly 88% were seen once. The material sequenced was peripheral blood, taken on day 0 of AZD1222 vaccination. The receptors come from an adult in good health.

This chain connects TRBV27 to TRBJ1-5; 7 bases match TRBD1. V was clipped by 10 bases and J by 5 bases; unmatched bases: 11. There are 14 residues in the CDR3. Germline V gives CDR1 MNHEY, CDR2 SMNVEV (reference sequence). CDR3: CATKYRGGHQPQHF. In nucleotides, the CDR3 is TGTGCCACCAAATACAGGGGCGGCCATCAGCCCCAGCATTTT.

This chain connects TRBV7-2 to TRBJ2-3, with D tentatively TRBD1 or TRBD2 (6 bases each). The CDR3 contains 15 residues. Trimming removed 6 bases at V and 4 bases at J, with 17 bases between. Germline lookup yields CDR1 SGHTA and CDR2 FQGNSA. CDR3: CASRTVRGRPDTQYF. The CDR3 nucleotides are TGTGCCAGCAGGACGGTTAGGGGGAGGCCAGATACGCAGTATTTT.

The CDR3 sequence is CATSRGWGAEAEAFF. In DNA, the CDR3 is TGTGCCACCAGCAGAGGGTGGGGGGCGGAGGCTGAAGCTTTCTTT. This chain connects TRBV15 to TRBJ1-1, with D tentatively TRBD1 (6 bases). V lost 1 base, J lost 6 bases, and 15 bases lay in between. CDR1 and CDR2 from the germline V gene are LNHNV and YYDKDF (reference sequence). This CDR3 comprises 15 residues.

The gene calls are TRBV9 and TRBJ1-5; 10 bases are shared with TRBD1. CDR3 length: 21 residues. In germline, CDR1 is SGDLS, CDR2 YYNGEE. V dropped 1 base and J dropped 3; count of bases not matched to a gene: 19. The CDR3 DNA reads as TGTGCCAGCAGCGTACCCTACCCGGTGACAGGGGGCGAATTGGTCAATCAGCCCCAGCATTTT. Translation gives CASSVPYPVTGGELVNQPQHF.

This sequence joins TRBV6-5 and TRBJ1-2, with 8 bases identical to TRBD1. The CDR3 extends over 14 amino acids. The germline gives CDR1 MNHEY, CDR2 SVGAGI. Germline trimming cut 2 bases from V and 6 bases from J; bases unmatched to any gene: 5. The CDR3 DNA sequence: TGTGCCAGCAGTTACCCTCAGGGACAGGATGGCTACACCTTC. It is translated as CASSYPQGQDGYTF.

V gene TRBV5-6 combines with J gene TRBJ1-5; maybe TRBD1 (5 bases). Germline V gene lookup returns CDR1 SGHDT and CDR2 YYEEEE. The V end was cut by 4 bases, the J end by 1 base, with 12 bases between. This CDR3 is 15 amino acids long. CDR3 loop: CASSPGTISNQPQHF. The CDR3 bases are TGTGCCAGCAGCCCCGGGACGATCAGCAATCAGCCCCAGCATTTT.

The chain joins TRBV6-5 to TRBJ1-6, with D unclear. Looked up from germline, CDR1 is MNHEY and CDR2 is SVGAGI. V was pared by 2 bases and J by 9 bases, with 8 bases between. The CDR3 runs 13 residues. The CDR3 loop reads CASSYRQLSPLHF. The CDR3 DNA follows: TGTGCCAGCAGTTACCGACAACTTTCACCCCTCCACTTT.

The chain couples TRBV6-6 to TRBJ1-3; D ambiguous. Germline assignment: CDR1 MNHNY and CDR2 SVGAGI (reference sequence). The V gene lost 2 bases and the J gene lost 0 bases, with 8 bases spanning the gap. The CDR3 covers 15 residues. CDR3 in DNA: TGTGCCAGCAGTTACGAAGGGATCTCTGGAAACACCATATATTTT. This translates into CASSYEGISGNTIYF.

CDR3: CSVGRPEAFF. As DNA, the CDR3 is TGCAGCGTTGGGAGGCCTGAAGCTTTCTTT. The J gene is TRBJ1-1, the V gene TRBV29-1, with D uncertain. There are 10 residues in the CDR3. CDR1 is SQVTM and CDR2 is ANQGSEA in the germline V gene. The germline V and J ends were trimmed by 4 bases and 6 bases, with 6 bases remaining between them. Supplemented by reference TRBV29-1 and TRBJ1-1, the full variable domain reads SAVISQKPSRDICQRGTSLTIQCQVDSQVTMMFWYRQQPGQSLTLIATANQGSEATYESGFVIDKFPISRPNLTFSTLTVSNMSPEDSSIYLCSVGRPEAFFGQGTRLTVV.